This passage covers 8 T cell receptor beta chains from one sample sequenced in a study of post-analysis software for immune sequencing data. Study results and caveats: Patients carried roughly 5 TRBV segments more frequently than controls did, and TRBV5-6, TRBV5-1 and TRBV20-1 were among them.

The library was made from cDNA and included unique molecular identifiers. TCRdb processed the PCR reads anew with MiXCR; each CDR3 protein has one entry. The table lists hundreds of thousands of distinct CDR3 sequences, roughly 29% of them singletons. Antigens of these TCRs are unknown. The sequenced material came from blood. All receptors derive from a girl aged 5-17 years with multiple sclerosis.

The CDR3 nucleotides read TGTGCCAGCAGGACTCCCACGGGACCACCCTACGAGCAGTACTTC. Encoded protein: CASRTPTGPPYEQYF. This chain connects TRBV27 to TRBJ2-7; D could derive from TRBD1 or TRBD2 (5 bases each). Trimming took 6 bases from V and 2 from J, leaving 17 bases between them. CDR3 length: 15 amino acids. In germline, CDR1 is MNHEY, CDR2 SMNVEV (reference sequence).

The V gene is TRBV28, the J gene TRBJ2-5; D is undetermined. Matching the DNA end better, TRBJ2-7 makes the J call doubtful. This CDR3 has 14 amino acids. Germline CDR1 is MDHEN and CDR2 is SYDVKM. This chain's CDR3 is CASSGLSLLYEQYF. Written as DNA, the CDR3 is TGTGCCAGCAGCGGGCTCTCCCTACTCTACGAGCAGTACTTC.

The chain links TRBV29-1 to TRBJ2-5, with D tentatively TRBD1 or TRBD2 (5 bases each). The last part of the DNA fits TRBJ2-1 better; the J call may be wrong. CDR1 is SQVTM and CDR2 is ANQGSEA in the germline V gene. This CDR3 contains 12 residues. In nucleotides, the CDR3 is TGCAGCGTTGAGCCGGGGCAAGAGACCCAGTTCTTC. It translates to CSVEPGQETQFF.

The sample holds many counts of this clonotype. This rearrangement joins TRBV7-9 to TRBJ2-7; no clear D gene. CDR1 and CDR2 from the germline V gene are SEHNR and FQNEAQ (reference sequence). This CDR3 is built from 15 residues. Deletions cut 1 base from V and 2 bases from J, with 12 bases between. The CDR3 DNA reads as TGTGCCAGCAGCTTAGATCTCCGGGTAACCTACGAGCAGTACTTC. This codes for CASSLDLRVTYEQYF. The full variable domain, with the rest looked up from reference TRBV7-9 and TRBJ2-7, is DTGVSQNPRHKITKRGQNVTFRCDPISEHNRLYWYRQTLGQGPEFLTYFQNEAQLEKSRLLSDRFSAERPKGSFSTLEIQRTEQGDSAMYLCASSLDLRVTYEQYFGPGTRLTVT.

CDR3 loop: CASSSGLAGYETQYF. The CDR3 DNA reads as TGCGCCAGCAGCTCCGGACTAGCGGGATATGAGACCCAGTACTTC. The chain recombines TRBV5-1 with TRBJ2-5, with TRBD2 matching over 12 bases. Germline V gene lookup returns CDR1 SGHRS and CDR2 YFSETQ. CDR3 size: 15 residues. V was clipped by 3 bases and J by 5 bases; unmatched bases: 5.

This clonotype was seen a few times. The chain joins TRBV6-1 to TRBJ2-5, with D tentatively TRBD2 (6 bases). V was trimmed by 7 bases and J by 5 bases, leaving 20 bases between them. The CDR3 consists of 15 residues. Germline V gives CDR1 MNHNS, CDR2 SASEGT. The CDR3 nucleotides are TGTGCCAGCACCAAAGACCCATCAGGAGGGGAGACCCAGTACTTC. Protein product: CASTKDPSGGETQYF.

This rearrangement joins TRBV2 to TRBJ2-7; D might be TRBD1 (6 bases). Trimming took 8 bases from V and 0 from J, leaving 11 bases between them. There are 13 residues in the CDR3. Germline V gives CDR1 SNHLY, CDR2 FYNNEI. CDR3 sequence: CASHRQASYEQYF. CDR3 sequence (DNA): TGTGCCAGCCACCGACAGGCCTCCTACGAGCAGTACTTC.

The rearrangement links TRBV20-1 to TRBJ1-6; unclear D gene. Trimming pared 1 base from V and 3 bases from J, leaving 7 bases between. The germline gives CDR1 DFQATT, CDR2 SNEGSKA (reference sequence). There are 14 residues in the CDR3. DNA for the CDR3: TGCAGTGCTAGAGTAGACAACTATAATTCACCCCTCCACTTT. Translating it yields CSARVDNYNSPLHF.